These 14 T cell receptor beta chains were all obtained from the same sample, sequenced in a study of blood T cell repertoires in COVID-19. This table comes from immunoSEQ multiplex PCR, and its TCRdb copy is limited to in-frame clones, with some not included. The sample includes about 110,000 clones, around 83% of them seen just once. The sequencing sample was made of peripheral blood. Receptors were obtained from a human donor in a cohort sampled during active COVID-19.

The genes are TRBV10-3 and TRBJ1-6; unclear D gene. CDR3 length equals 15 residues. Trimming removed 3 bases from V and 3 bases from J, with 9 bases in between. Germline CDR1 reads ENHRY; CDR2 reads SYGVKD. The CDR3 nucleotides are TGTGCCATCAGTGATGAGGGTATCTATAATTCACCCCTCCACTTT. Residues: CAISDEGIYNSPLHF.

The J gene is TRBJ1-4, the V gene TRBV27, with TRBD1 identical over 10 bases. This CDR3 has 15 residues. J lost 6 bases, V lost 3 bases, and 4 bases had no gene match. In germline, CDR1 is MNHEY, CDR2 SMNVEV (reference sequence). Written as DNA, the CDR3 is TGTGCCAGCAGTTTCCTCGGGACAGGGGATGAAAAACTGTTTTTT. Translating gives CASSFLGTGDEKLFF.

The chain joins TRBV28 to TRBJ2-6; maybe TRBD1 (5 bases). V was cut by 2 bases and J by 0 bases, with 11 bases left in between. CDR3 length: 17 residues. CDR1 is MDHEN, CDR2 SYDVKM, per germline. The CDR3 region is CASSLISRASGANVLTF. As DNA, the CDR3 is TGTGCCAGCAGTTTAATCAGCAGGGCCTCTGGGGCCAACGTCCTGACTTTC.

The genes are TRBV18 and TRBJ1-3, with D possibly being TRBD1 (5 bases). Germline values: CDR1 KGHSH, CDR2 LQKENI. The CDR3 loop spans 14 amino acids. V was shortened by 5 bases and J by 0 bases, with 8 bases between the two germline ends. CDR3 coding DNA: TGTGCCAGCTCAAAGGACACCTCTGGAAACACCATATATTTT. The encoded protein is CASSKDTSGNTIYF.

The rearrangement uses TRBV20-1 and TRBJ1-4; D is unclear. This CDR3 is built from 12 residues. V was trimmed by 3 bases and J by 8 bases, leaving 10 bases between them. CDR1 is DFQATT, CDR2 SNEGSKA, per germline (reference sequence). In DNA, the CDR3 is TGCAGTGCTAGTCCCAATGGCGAAAAACTGTTTTTT. Its protein is CSASPNGEKLFF.

The chain carries TRBV12-3 or TRBV12-4 and TRBJ1-1, with D unclear. V gave up 1 base and J gave up 1 base, with 4 bases separating them. The CDR3 consists of 13 residues. CDR3 amino acids: CASSLVKNTEAFF. For the CDR3, the DNA is TGTGCCAGCAGTTTAGTTAAGAACACTGAAGCTTTCTTT.

V and J are TRBV5-1 and TRBJ2-5; TRBD2 matches at 11 bases. The germline CDR1 and CDR2 sequences are SGHRS and YFSETQ. The CDR3 is 16 residues long. Trimming cost V 4 bases and J 5 bases; bases outside gene matches: 10. Here the CDR3 DNA reads TGCGCCAGCAGCCCAAGTCTAGCGGGAGGATCCGAGACCCAGTACTTC. Protein: CASSPSLAGGSETQYF. The full variable domain, with the rest looked up from reference TRBV5-1 and TRBJ2-5, is KAGVTQTPRYLIKTRGQQVTLSCSPISGHRSVSWYQQTPGQGLQFLFEYFSETQRNKGNFPGRFSGRQFSNSRSEMNVSTLELGDSALYLCASSPSLAGGSETQYFGPGTRLLVL.

The genes are TRBV6-1 and TRBJ2-3; the match to TRBD2 covers 7 bases. Losses at the gene ends were 4 bases for V and 3 bases for J; bases not matched to a gene: 10. Germline V lookup: CDR1 MNHNS, CDR2 SASEGT. This CDR3 has 16 amino acids. DNA of the CDR3: TGTGCCAGCAGTGGGCCTAGAAGCGGGGCGACAGATACGCAGTATTTT. Amino acids: CASSGPRSGATDTQYF.

V is TRBV3-1 (or the pseudogene TRBV3-2) and J is TRBJ1-2, with no clear D. Trimming left V 2 bases short and J 6 bases short, with 13 bases between. CDR3 length: 14 amino acids. Per the germline V gene, CDR1 is LGHDT and CDR2 is YNNKEL (reference sequence). CDR3 residues: CASSQILALDGYTF. DNA of the CDR3: TGTGCCAGCAGCCAAATATTGGCTCTCGATGGCTACACCTTC.

The chain is built from TRBV9 and TRBJ2-5; 10 bases are a match to TRBD2. Germline V gene lookup returns CDR1 SGDLS and CDR2 YYNGEE. The CDR3 has 16 residues. Trimming took 0 bases from V and 7 from J; bases not matched to a gene: 9. The chain's CDR3 is CASSVGLAGADGTQYF. CDR3 nucleotides: TGTGCCAGCAGCGTAGGTCTAGCGGGGGCAGACGGGACCCAGTACTTC. The variable domain in full, with the rest retrieved from reference TRBV9 and TRBJ2-5, is DSGVTQTPKHLITATGQRVTLRCSPRSGDLSVYWYQQSLDQGLQFLIQYYNGEERAKGNILERFSAQQFPDLHSELNLSSLELGDSALYFCASSVGLAGADGTQYFGPGTRLLVL.

This chain links TRBV7-3 with TRBJ2-1, with a weak D call TRBD1 (5 bases). Deletions cut 5 bases from V and 10 bases from J, with 21 bases between. Per the germline V gene, CDR1 is SGHTA and CDR2 is FQGTGA. The CDR3 sequence is 15 residues long. For the CDR3, the DNA is TGTGCCAGCAGCAGGGGTGGTACCCCGGAACCGGAGCAGTTCTTC. This codes for CASSRGGTPEPEQFF.

The chain has TRBV3-1 (or the pseudogene TRBV3-2) and TRBJ2-3; 8 bases fit TRBD2. From germline, CDR1 is LGHDT and CDR2 YNNKEL (reference sequence). This CDR3 contains 15 residues. Trimming removed 5 bases from V and 1 base from J; junction bases left unmatched: 5. This chain's CDR3 is CASSRSGSGTDTQYF. The CDR3 nucleotides are TGTGCCAGCAGCAGGAGCGGGAGTGGCACAGATACGCAGTATTTT.

The V and J genes are TRBV12-3 or TRBV12-4 and TRBJ2-5; no reliable D call. The CDR3 covers 12 residues. Between the trimmed V and J ends, which lost 3 bases and 5 bases, there was a span of 7 bases. The CDR3 loop reads CASSFYPETQYF. CDR3 sequence (DNA): TGTGCCAGCAGTTTCTATCCGGAGACCCAGTACTTC.

J is TRBJ1-1 and V is TRBV6-5, with 7 bases that match TRBD1. CDR1 and CDR2 (germline): MNHEY, SVGAGI. The CDR3 length is 13 residues. With 5 bases clipped from V and 12 bases from J, the junction kept 12 bases outside the gene matches. DNA of the CDR3: TGTGCCAGCAGTAGGGGACAGACCAGAGGGTCTTTCTTT. Amino acid sequence: CASSRGQTRGSFF.